The clone carrying this T cell receptor beta chain was seen a single time. Its antigen is as yet unknown. Researchers took RNA transcripts and amplified the TCR beta CDR3 regions from them. Primed by the HTBI set, a first-round RT-PCR was run on the TCR CDR3. TCRdb reanalysed the multiplex PCR reads using MiXCR and keeps one entry per CDR3 protein. This sample has a few hundred thousand distinct CDR3 sequences, with around 20% found just once. The sample originates from a study of T cells in Graves' hyperthyroidism and ophthalmopathy. Germline V gives CDR1 SGDLS, CDR2 YYNGEE. V shed 0 bases and J shed 1 base, with 16 bases lying between them. The CDR3 covers 18 residues. General study findings and limits: A model of 13 V-J features distinguished ophthalmopathy from stable hyperthyroidism.

The sequence derives from a man aged 35 to 55 with Graves' hyperthyroidism. Sequenced: blood. The chain recombines TRBV9 with TRBJ2-2, with TRBD2 as a possible D gene (6 bases). Written as DNA, the CDR3 is TGTGCCAGCAGCGTAGATCCCCTGGCTAGCGAGAACACCGGGGAGCTGTTTTTT. This translates into CASSVDPLASENTGELFF.